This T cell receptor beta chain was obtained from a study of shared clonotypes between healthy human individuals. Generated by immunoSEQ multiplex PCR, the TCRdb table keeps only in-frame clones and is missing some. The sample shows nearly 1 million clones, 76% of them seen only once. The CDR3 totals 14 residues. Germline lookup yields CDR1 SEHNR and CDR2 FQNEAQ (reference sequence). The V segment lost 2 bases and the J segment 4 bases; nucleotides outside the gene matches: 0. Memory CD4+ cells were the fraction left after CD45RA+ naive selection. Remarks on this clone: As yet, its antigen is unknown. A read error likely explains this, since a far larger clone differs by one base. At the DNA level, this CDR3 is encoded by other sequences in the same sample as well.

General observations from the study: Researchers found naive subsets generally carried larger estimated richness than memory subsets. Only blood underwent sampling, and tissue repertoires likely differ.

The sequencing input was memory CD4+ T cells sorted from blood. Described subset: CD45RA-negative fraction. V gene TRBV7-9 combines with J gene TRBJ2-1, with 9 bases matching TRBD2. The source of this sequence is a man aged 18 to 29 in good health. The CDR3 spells CASSLTSGYNEQFF. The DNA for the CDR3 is TGTGCCAGCAGCTTAACTAGCGGGTACAATGAGCAGTTCTTC.